The rows below give T cell receptor beta chains drawn from one sample of a study of blood T cell repertoires in COVID-19. Libraries were prepared by immunoSEQ multiplex PCR; TCRdb keeps only in-frame clonotypes and omits some of them. The sample carries roughly 150,000 clones, 81% recorded once. Sequencing was carried out using peripheral blood. The origin of the receptors is a man aged 55 to 70 with active or convalescent COVID-19. Each CDR3 is given with its conserved first and last residue. The D gene is left open where the match is weak. Clone size is given for some rows only: seen once, a few or many times, or a class if the clone is expanded.

clone_size,d_call,v_call,j_call,cdr3_nt,cdr3_aa
-,-,TRBV2,TRBJ2-1,TGTGCCAGCAGTGAAGCAGGAACTAACAATGAGCAGTTCTTC,CASSEAGTNNEQFF
-,-,TRBV28,TRBJ2-7,TGTGCCAGCAGTTCACAGGGCCCGTACGAGCAGTACTTC,CASSSQGPYEQYF
-,TRBD1,TRBV7-6,TRBJ2-5,TGTGCCAGCAGCTTAGAATATGGGTCAGGGACAGGAACCCAGTACTTC,CASSLEYGSGTGTQYF
-,-,TRBV5-4,TRBJ2-1,TGTGCCAGCAGCAGGGACTCCAGCTCCTACAATGAGCAGTTCTTC,CASSRDSSSYNEQFF
-,TRBD1,TRBV5-6,TRBJ1-6,TGTGCCAGCAGCTTGGGCCGGGGACAGGGCTTGATTGTTAAGTCACCCCTCCACTTT,CASSLGRGQGLIVKSPLHF
-,-,TRBV19,TRBJ2-7,TGTGCCAGATCAAGTAGTCACAGGGCCTACGAGCAGTACTTC,CARSSSHRAYEQYF
-,TRBD1,TRBV6-6,TRBJ2-3,TGTGCCAGCAGACACCGAACAGGGGGAAGCACAGATACGCAGTATTTT,CASRHRTGGSTDTQYF
-,-,TRBV7-9,TRBJ1-4,TGTGCCAGCAGCTTACACGGGGAGAGGGCTAATGAAAAACTGTTTTTT,CASSLHGERANEKLFF
-,-,TRBV3-1/TRBV3-2,TRBJ1-3,TGTGCCAGCAGCCGACGACAAGGCGCACCGTCCGGAAACACCATATATTTT,CASSRRQGAPSGNTIYF
-,-,TRBV27,TRBJ2-3,TGTGCCAGCAAGGGACACAACACAGATACGCAGTATTTT,CASKGHNTDTQYF
few,-,TRBV5-5,TRBJ2-7,TGTGCCAGCAGCTTGGTGAGGTTTGCCGAGCAGTACTTC,CASSLVRFAEQYF
-,-,TRBV10-3,TRBJ2-7,TGTGCCATCAGTGAGTCAGGGGGCGAGCAGTACTTC,CAISESGGEQYF
once,-,TRBV7-9,TRBJ1-2,TGTGCCAGCAGCTTAAATTCCGCTAATGGCTACACCTTC,CASSLNSANGYTF
-,-,TRBV18,TRBJ2-3,TGTGCCAGCTCACCAACGGGAGAGGATACGCAGTATTTT,CASSPTGEDTQYF
-,-,TRBV14,TRBJ1-6,TGTGCCACCGCAGGTACTCCTGCTTCACCCCTCCACTTT,CATAGTPASPLHF
-,-,TRBV14,TRBJ2-7,TGTGCCAGCAGCCCGCTAGGGACAACCTACGAGCAGTACTTC,CASSPLGTTYEQYF
-,TRBD1,TRBV7-2,TRBJ1-5,TGTGCCAGCAGCACCGGGACAGGGGAATTTCAGCCCCAGCATTTT,CASSTGTGEFQPQHF